This is a list of T cell receptor beta chains from one sample in a study of shared clonotypes between healthy human individuals. TCRdb's copy holds only in-frame clones and misses some; the assay was immunoSEQ multiplex PCR. The table lists millions of clones, 90% to 95% of them singletons. Sequences were obtained from naive CD4+ T cells sorted from blood. These receptors were obtained from a man younger than 30 in good health. CDR3s include the opening cysteine and the closing phenylalanine or tryptophan. Fields, in order: J gene, V gene, D gene, clone size, CDR3 DNA, CDR3 protein. D genes are given only for firm matches. Some rows mark clone size as missing; the rest say once, few, many or name a class of expanded clone.

J gene: TRBJ1-2; V gene: TRBV4-1; D gene: .; clone size: once; CDR3 DNA: TGCGCCAGCAGCCAAGACAGGGGCATTAACTATGGCTACACCTTC; CDR3 protein: CASSQDRGINYGYTF
J gene: TRBJ2-7; V gene: TRBV7-2; D gene: .; clone size: few; CDR3 DNA: TGTGCCAGCAGCTTAGTCGGGGGAGGATCTTACGAGCAGTACTTC; CDR3 protein: CASSLVGGGSYEQYF
J gene: TRBJ1-5; V gene: TRBV5-1; D gene: .; clone size: few; CDR3 DNA: TGCGCCAGCAGCTTGGATAACTCTAGCAATCAGCCCCAGCATTTT; CDR3 protein: CASSLDNSSNQPQHF
J gene: TRBJ2-3; V gene: TRBV19; D gene: .; clone size: .; CDR3 DNA: TGTGCCAGTAGTATAGGCTGGGGGACTGAGTATTTT; CDR3 protein: CASSIGWGTEYF
J gene: TRBJ2-7; V gene: TRBV29-1; D gene: TRBD2; clone size: .; CDR3 DNA: TGCAGCGTCCTTCCGGGAGGTTACTACGAGCAGTACTTC; CDR3 protein: CSVLPGGYYEQYF
J gene: TRBJ1-6; V gene: TRBV30; D gene: .; clone size: few; CDR3 DNA: TGTGCCTGGAGCCCAGGGAACAATTCACCCCTCCACTTT; CDR3 protein: CAWSPGNNSPLHF
J gene: TRBJ2-6; V gene: TRBV6-1; D gene: .; clone size: .; CDR3 DNA: TGTGCCAGCAGTGGAATCCGAACACGGTCTGGGGCCAACGTCCTGACTTTC; CDR3 protein: CASSGIRTRSGANVLTF
J gene: TRBJ1-5; V gene: TRBV30; D gene: .; clone size: .; CDR3 DNA: TGTGCCTGGAGTGTAAGGGCAGGAGCATCGCCCCAGCATTTT; CDR3 protein: CAWSVRAGASPQHF
J gene: TRBJ2-5; V gene: TRBV10-3; D gene: TRBD2; clone size: .; CDR3 DNA: TGTGCCATCAGTGTCGGGGGGGCAGAGACCCAGTACTTC; CDR3 protein: CAISVGGAETQYF
J gene: TRBJ1-5; V gene: TRBV7-8; D gene: TRBD1; clone size: once; CDR3 DNA: TGTGCCAGCAGCTTAGCCTCCGGGACAGGGACCAATCAGCCCCAGCATTTT; CDR3 protein: CASSLASGTGTNQPQHF
J gene: TRBJ2-2; V gene: TRBV9; D gene: .; clone size: .; CDR3 DNA: TGTGCCAGCAGCCCCGACTATCCCGGGGAGCTGTTTTTT; CDR3 protein: CASSPDYPGELFF